The rows below give T cell receptor beta chains drawn from one sample of a study of CD8+ T cells in alopecia areata. The table came from immunoSEQ multiplex PCR; TCRdb's copy has only in-frame clones and leaves some out. The repertoire holds over 100,000 clones, approximately 54% seen once, with 10% to 15% in the top ten. Sequenced here: CD8+ T cells sorted from blood, sampled at week 24, from a patient treated with tofacitinib. The receptors here all came from a human donor with alopecia areata. CDR3s include the opening cysteine and the closing phenylalanine or tryptophan. A D gene is named only where the DNA matches it firmly. For some rows the clone size is stated as once, few or many, or as a class when expanded; others skip it.

cdr3_nt: TGTGCCAGCAGTCCAGGGGGCAGCACCGGGGAGCTGTTTTTT
cdr3_aa: CASSPGGSTGELFF
j_call: TRBJ2-2
v_call: TRBV6-5
clone_size: NA
d_call: TRBD1

cdr3_nt: TGTGCCAGCAGCCCCACAAGGGCAGTCACCGGGGAGCTGTTTTTT
cdr3_aa: CASSPTRAVTGELFF
j_call: TRBJ2-2
v_call: TRBV7-2
clone_size: NA
d_call: NA

cdr3_nt: TGTGCCAGCAGCTTGAGTCGGGGCTACGAGCAGTACTTC
cdr3_aa: CASSLSRGYEQYF
j_call: TRBJ2-7
v_call: TRBV7-9
clone_size: NA
d_call: NA

cdr3_nt: TGTGCCAGCAGCCAAGAAACCGATAACACCGGGGAGCTGTTTTTT
cdr3_aa: CASSQETDNTGELFF
j_call: TRBJ2-2
v_call: TRBV4-1
clone_size: few
d_call: NA

cdr3_nt: TGTGCCAGCAGTTTACAGGGTATTCAGCCCCAGCATTTT
cdr3_aa: CASSLQGIQPQHF
j_call: TRBJ1-5
v_call: TRBV27
clone_size: NA
d_call: NA

cdr3_nt: TGTGCCACCAGCATCGGAGGGTGGACTGAAGCTTTCTTT
cdr3_aa: CATSIGGWTEAFF
j_call: TRBJ1-1
v_call: TRBV15
clone_size: NA
d_call: NA

cdr3_nt: TGTGCCAGCAGCTCAAGCAGGGGGCGCGGACAGCCCCAGCATTTT
cdr3_aa: CASSSSRGRGQPQHF
j_call: TRBJ1-5
v_call: TRBV7-9
clone_size: NA
d_call: TRBD1

cdr3_nt: TGTGCCAGCAGCCCAAGCGGCGCAGGGGTGGAGACCCAGTACTTC
cdr3_aa: CASSPSGAGVETQYF
j_call: TRBJ2-5
v_call: TRBV7-6
clone_size: NA
d_call: NA

cdr3_nt: TGTGCCTCGACAGGATCGCCCTACGAGCAGTACTTC
cdr3_aa: CASTGSPYEQYF
j_call: TRBJ2-7
v_call: TRBV7-2
clone_size: NA
d_call: NA

cdr3_nt: TGTGCCAGCAGTTTAATTTTGGCGCGGGGGGCACACGAGCAGTACTTC
cdr3_aa: CASSLILARGAHEQYF
j_call: TRBJ2-7
v_call: TRBV27
clone_size: few
d_call: TRBD2

cdr3_nt: TGTGCCAGCAGTTTTGGGGGATTCCTGGATTCACCCCTCCACTTT
cdr3_aa: CASSFGGFLDSPLHF
j_call: TRBJ1-6
v_call: TRBV27
clone_size: few
d_call: NA

cdr3_nt: TGTGCCAGCATTCTCCGGGATTCGACCTACGAGCAGTACTTC
cdr3_aa: CASILRDSTYEQYF
j_call: TRBJ2-7
v_call: TRBV2
clone_size: NA
d_call: NA

cdr3_nt: TGTGCCAGCAGTGACCTAAAGGACTCCTCGGAATACACCGGGGAGCTGTTTTTT
cdr3_aa: CASSDLKDSSEYTGELFF
j_call: TRBJ2-2
v_call: TRBV2
clone_size: NA
d_call: NA

cdr3_nt: TGTGCCAGCAGCAAGACAGGGAAGGGGGAGGTATACTTC
cdr3_aa: CASSKTGKGEVYF
j_call: TRBJ2-4
v_call: TRBV5-4
clone_size: NA
d_call: NA

cdr3_nt: TGCGCCAGCAGCCAAGAGGCTGGAGAAGCTTTCTTT
cdr3_aa: CASSQEAGEAFF
j_call: TRBJ1-1
v_call: TRBV4-1
clone_size: NA
d_call: NA